One T cell receptor beta chain is described in this entry. This entry is derived from a study of radiotherapy plus CTLA-4 blockade in lung cancer. Study summary: In approximately 17% of patients, objective responses were seen; around 34% had disease control.

Assay: immunoSEQ multiplex PCR; the TCRdb copy retains only in-frame clones and omits some. The sample lists approximately 45,000 clones; approximately 62% were seen once. The CDR3 totals 15 residues. V lost 3 bases to trimming and J lost 4 bases; unmatched junction nucleotides: 7. Germline lookup yields CDR1 MNHNS and CDR2 SASEGT. The chain employs TRBV6-1 and TRBJ1-2; 8 bases match TRBD1. The source was peripheral blood, collected from a patient treated with radiotherapy plus ipilimumab. The sequence derives from a human donor with non-small cell lung cancer who had a partial response to radiotherapy plus ipilimumab. Here the CDR3 DNA reads TGTGCCAGCAGTGACCCGGGACAGGCGATCTATGGCTACACCTTC. Protein: CASSDPGQAIYGYTF.